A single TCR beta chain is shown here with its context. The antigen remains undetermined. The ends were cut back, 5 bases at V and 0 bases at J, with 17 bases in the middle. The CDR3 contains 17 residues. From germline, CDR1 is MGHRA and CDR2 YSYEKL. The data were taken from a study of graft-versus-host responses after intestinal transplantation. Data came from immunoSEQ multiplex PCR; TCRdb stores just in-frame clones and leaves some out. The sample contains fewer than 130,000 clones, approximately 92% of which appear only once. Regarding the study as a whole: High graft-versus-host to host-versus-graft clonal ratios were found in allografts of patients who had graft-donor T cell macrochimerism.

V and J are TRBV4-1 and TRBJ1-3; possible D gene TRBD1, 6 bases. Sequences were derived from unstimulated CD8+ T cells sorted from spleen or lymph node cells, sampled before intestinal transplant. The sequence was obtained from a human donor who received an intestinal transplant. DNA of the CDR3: TGCGCCAGCAGCGACCGGGACACAGACTTCTCTGGAAACACCATATATTTT. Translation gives CASSDRDTDFSGNTIYF.